A selection of T cell receptor beta chains follows, all from one sample in a study of T-cell reconstitution after alpha-beta-depleted transplantation in children. Using its own MiXCR run on the PCR reads, TCRdb lists one record per CDR3 protein. The repertoire consists of some 500,000 distinct CDR3 sequences, with roughly 18% occurring once and the leading ten covering about 3.1%. The sequences come from PBMCs from the stem cell graft donor, collected from the stem cell graft. The receptors come from a human donor who donated a stem cell graft to a child with acute lymphoblastic leukemia. CDR3s include the opening cysteine and the closing phenylalanine or tryptophan. The D gene is left open where the match is weak. Clone size is stated in some rows and not others, as once, few, many or a class when expanded.

.	.	TRBV20-1	TRBJ2-1	TGCAGTGCCCGTCCGGCGGTCCCCCGGTCCTACAATGAGCAGTTCTTC	CSARPAVPRSYNEQFF
many	.	TRBV12-3/TRBV12-4	TRBJ2-7	TGTGCCAGCAGCTTAGGACTTGCCTACGAGCAGTACTTC	CASSLGLAYEQYF
few	.	TRBV5-6	TRBJ1-2	TGTGCCAGCAGCCCCGGGAGCGGGGCTGTCTATGGCTACACCTTC	CASSPGSGAVYGYTF
few	.	TRBV12-3/TRBV12-4	TRBJ1-5	TGTGCCAGCAGTTTAAATTTGAGGAGCGGCAATCAGCCCCAGCATTTT	CASSLNLRSGNQPQHF
few	TRBD2	TRBV29-1	TRBJ2-7	TGCAGCGTTCAAGCCTCATGGGGGGGTTCCGAGCAGTACTTC	CSVQASWGGSEQYF
many	TRBD2	TRBV12-3/TRBV12-4	TRBJ2-3	TGTGCCAGCAGTTTTATGGCGGGGGGAAATCTAGCGACGCAGTATTTT	CASSFMAGGNLATQYF
.	.	TRBV29-1	TRBJ2-1	TGCAGCGTGGGGGCCAGGCAGGTTGTCGATGAGCAGTTCTTC	CSVGARQVVDEQFF
.	.	TRBV5-1	TRBJ1-6	TGCGCCAGCACCCCGGAGGATGGATCACCCCTCCACTTT	CASTPEDGSPLHF
.	.	TRBV7-9	TRBJ2-1	TGTGCCAGCAGCTTTATTGCAGGGCTCACCTACAATGAGCAGTTCTTC	CASSFIAGLTYNEQFF
many	.	TRBV5-1	TRBJ1-1	TGCGCCAGCAGCTTGGGGAATGAAGCTTTCTTT	CASSLGNEAFF
few	.	TRBV13	TRBJ2-1	TGTGCCAGCAGCGCGCCGGCCGGGACGAAAGGGGGGAATGAGCAGTTCTTC	CASSAPAGTKGGNEQFF
few	.	TRBV7-2	TRBJ1-1	TGTGCCAGCAGCCCTCCGGGGCCCCGGAAGTACACTGAAGCTTTCTTT	CASSPPGPRKYTEAFF
.	TRBD1	TRBV5-6	TRBJ1-2	TGTGCCAGCAGCTTGCCGGACAGGGGATTTTATGACTATGGCTACACCTTC	CASSLPDRGFYDYGYTF
few	.	TRBV27	TRBJ2-7	TGTGCCAGCAGTTTTACCTTCACCCAGCGGGACGAGCAGTACTTC	CASSFTFTQRDEQYF
few	.	TRBV20-1	TRBJ1-5	TGCAACCGTGAGGATAGCAATCAGCCCCAGCATTTT	CNREDSNQPQHF
.	TRBD2	TRBV20-1	TRBJ2-7	TGCAGTGCTAGTCGGCCTAGCGGGACCTACGAGCAGTACTTC	CSASRPSGTYEQYF
.	.	TRBV5-1	TRBJ1-1	TGCGCCAGCAGCCTACGGGGGGGAAATGAAGCTTTCTTT	CASSLRGGNEAFF
.	TRBD1	TRBV12-3/TRBV12-4	TRBJ2-1	TGTGCCAGCAGCTACGGGACAGGGAATGGTAATGAGCAGTTCTTC	CASSYGTGNGNEQFF
few	TRBD1	TRBV6-1	TRBJ2-1	TGTGCCAGCAGTCTCCGGGACAGAAGATTAAGTGAGCAGTTCTTC	CASSLRDRRLSEQFF
.	.	TRBV28	TRBJ1-3	TGTGCCAGCATCCGGGGTCCCGGAAACACCATATATTTT	CASIRGPGNTIYF
few	.	TRBV28	TRBJ1-2	TGTGCCAGCAGCCCCTCCCGGGGGGGAGCGTATGGCTACACCTTC	CASSPSRGGAYGYTF
many	.	TRBV4-1	TRBJ2-5	TGCGCCAGCAGCCAACGTTGGAGGGGGGAGACCCAGTACTTC	CASSQRWRGETQYF
few	.	TRBV12-3/TRBV12-4	TRBJ1-1	TGTGCCAGCAGCTCCATTTCGGATGAAGCTTTCTTT	CASSSISDEAFF
few	TRBD2	TRBV7-9	TRBJ2-5	TGTGCCAGCAGATATCTAGCGGGAGGGGAAGAGACCCAGTACTTC	CASRYLAGGEETQYF
.	.	TRBV7-9	TRBJ1-4	TGTGCCAGCAGCGTGGCTGCAACTTCTAATGAAAAACTGTTTTTT	CASSVAATSNEKLFF
few	.	TRBV5-5	TRBJ1-5	TGTGCCAGCAGCTTGCTTACAGGAGTAAATAGCAATCAGCCCCAGCATTTT	CASSLLTGVNSNQPQHF
.	TRBD2	TRBV7-2	TRBJ2-1	TGTGCCAGCAGCTTTTGGGCGGGGGGTCCCAACAATGAGCAGTTCTTC	CASSFWAGGPNNEQFF
.	.	TRBV27	TRBJ2-4	TGTGCCAGCGGGGACGGGACCGAAAACATTCAGTACTTC	CASGDGTENIQYF
few	.	TRBV20-1	TRBJ1-2	TGCAGTGCTAGCCCAGCGGGGGACTATGGCTACACCTTC	CSASPAGDYGYTF
.	.	TRBV5-6	TRBJ1-2	TGTGCCAGCAGCTTGGTGGGTGTTAACTATGGCTACACCTTC	CASSLVGVNYGYTF
.	TRBD1	TRBV12-3/TRBV12-4	TRBJ1-3	TGTGCCAGCAGGCTGACCGGGACAGGGGCTGGAAACACCATATATTTT	CASRLTGTGAGNTIYF
few	TRBD2	TRBV25-1	TRBJ2-3	TGTGCCAGCAGCACACTAGCGGTCAGCACAGATACGCAGTATTTT	CASSTLAVSTDTQYF
few	TRBD2	TRBV6-2/TRBV6-3	TRBJ2-1	TGTGCCAGCAGTTCGTGGACAGGGCCAGGACTAGCGGGACGGTACAATGAGCAGTTCTTC	CASSSWTGPGLAGRYNEQFF
few	.	TRBV4-2	TRBJ2-7	TGTGCCAGCAGCCAAGAAATAAGCAGCGACTCCTACGAGCAGTACTTC	CASSQEISSDSYEQYF
.	TRBD1	TRBV5-6	TRBJ1-1	TGTGCCAGCAGCTCCGGGACAGGGATTTCTGAAGCTTTCTTT	CASSSGTGISEAFF
.	TRBD2	TRBV5-1	TRBJ2-7	TGCGCCAGCAGCTTGGAGGTAGCGGGGTACTACGAGCAGTACTTC	CASSLEVAGYYEQYF
.	TRBD1	TRBV6-1	TRBJ2-5	TGTGCCAGCAGTGCGCTCCAGGGGGTGGAAGAGACCCAGTACTTC	CASSALQGVEETQYF
few	TRBD1	TRBV24-1	TRBJ2-7	TGTGCCACCAGTGATTACAGGGGCTACGAGCAGTACTTC	CATSDYRGYEQYF
.	.	TRBV20-1	TRBJ1-1	TGCAGTGCTACCTCAGGCCTGAACACTGAAGCTTTCTTT	CSATSGLNTEAFF
.	.	TRBV5-1	TRBJ2-2	TGCGCCAGCAGCTTGTCAAGGGTTGGGAACACCGGGGAGCTGTTTTTT	CASSLSRVGNTGELFF
.	.	TRBV18	TRBJ2-5	TGTGCCAGCTCACCACCGGGGAAGGAGTTGGAGACCCAGTACTTC	CASSPPGKELETQYF
many	TRBD2	TRBV20-1	TRBJ2-1	TGCAGTGCTAGAGATGTAGGGAGGGAGGGCTACAATGAGCAGTTCTTC	CSARDVGREGYNEQFF
.	TRBD2	TRBV6-1	TRBJ2-5	TGTGCCAGCAGTGCAAGGACTAGCGGAGAGACCCAGTACTTC	CASSARTSGETQYF
few	.	TRBV12-3/TRBV12-4	TRBJ1-2	TGTGCCAGCAGTTTTGGGGCAGAGAGCTACACCTTC	CASSFGAESYTF
.	.	TRBV10-3	TRBJ2-7	TGTGCCATCGAGAGCAGGACCGATACCTACGAGCAGTACTTC	CAIESRTDTYEQYF